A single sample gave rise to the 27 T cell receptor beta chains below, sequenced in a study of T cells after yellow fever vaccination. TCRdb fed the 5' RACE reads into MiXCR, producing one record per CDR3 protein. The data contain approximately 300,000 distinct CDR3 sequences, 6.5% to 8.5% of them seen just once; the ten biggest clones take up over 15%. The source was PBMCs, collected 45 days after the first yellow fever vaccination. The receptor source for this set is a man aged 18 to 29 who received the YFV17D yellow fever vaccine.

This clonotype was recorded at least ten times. This CDR3 reads CASSLELGTEAFF. CDR3 bases: TGCGCCAGCAGCTTGGAACTGGGCACTGAAGCTTTCTTT. The chain recombines TRBV5-1 with TRBJ1-1; no firm D call. CDR3 size: 13 residues. Trimming shortened V by 0 bases and J by 4 bases, and 7 bases separated the two germline ends. Germline loops: CDR1 SGHRS, CDR2 YFSETQ.

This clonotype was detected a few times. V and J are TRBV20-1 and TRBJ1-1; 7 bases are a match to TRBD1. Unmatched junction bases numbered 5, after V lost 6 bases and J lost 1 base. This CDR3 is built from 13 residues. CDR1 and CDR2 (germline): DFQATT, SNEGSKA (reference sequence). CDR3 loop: CSARGQSNTEAFF. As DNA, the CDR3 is TGCAGTGCCCGGGGACAGTCGAACACTGAAGCTTTCTTT.

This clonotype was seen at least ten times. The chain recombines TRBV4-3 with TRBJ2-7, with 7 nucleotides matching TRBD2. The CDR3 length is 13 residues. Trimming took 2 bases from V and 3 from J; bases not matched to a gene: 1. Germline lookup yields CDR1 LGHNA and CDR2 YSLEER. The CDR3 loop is CASSQSGGYEQYF. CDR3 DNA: TGCGCCAGCAGCCAATCGGGAGGCTACGAGCAGTACTTC.

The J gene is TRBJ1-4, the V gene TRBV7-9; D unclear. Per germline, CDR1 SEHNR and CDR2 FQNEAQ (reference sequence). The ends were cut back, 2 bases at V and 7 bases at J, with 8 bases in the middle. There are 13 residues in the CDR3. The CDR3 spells CASSLLGLEKLFF. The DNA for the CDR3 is TGTGCCAGCAGCTTATTGGGCCTTGAAAAACTGTTTTTT.

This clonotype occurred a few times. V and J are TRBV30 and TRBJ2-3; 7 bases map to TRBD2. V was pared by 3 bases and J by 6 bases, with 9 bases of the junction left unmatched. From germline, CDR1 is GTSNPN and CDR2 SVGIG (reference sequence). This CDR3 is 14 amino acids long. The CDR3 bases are TGTGCCTGGAGGGTTGGGGGGGGGACCGATACGCAGTATTTT. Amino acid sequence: CAWRVGGGTDTQYF.

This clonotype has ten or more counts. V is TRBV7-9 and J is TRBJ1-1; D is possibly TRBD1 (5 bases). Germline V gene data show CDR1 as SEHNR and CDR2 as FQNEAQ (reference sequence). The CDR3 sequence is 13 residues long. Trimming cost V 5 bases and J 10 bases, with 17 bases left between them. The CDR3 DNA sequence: TGTGCCAGCAGCCATTCTTCAGGGTTAGGAGCTTTCTTT. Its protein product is CASSHSSGLGAFF.

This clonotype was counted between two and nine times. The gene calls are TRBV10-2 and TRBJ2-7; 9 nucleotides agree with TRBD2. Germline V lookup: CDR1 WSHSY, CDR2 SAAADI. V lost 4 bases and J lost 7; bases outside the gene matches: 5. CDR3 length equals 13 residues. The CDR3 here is CASSAGLAWEQYF. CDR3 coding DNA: TGCGCCAGCAGTGCGGGACTAGCTTGGGAGCAGTACTTC.

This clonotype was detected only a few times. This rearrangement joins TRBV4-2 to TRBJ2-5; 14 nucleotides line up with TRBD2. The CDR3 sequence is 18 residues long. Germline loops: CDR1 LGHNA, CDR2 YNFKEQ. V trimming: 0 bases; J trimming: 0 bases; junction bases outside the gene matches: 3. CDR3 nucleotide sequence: TGTGCCAGCAGCCAAGATAAGACTAGCGGGGGGGACCAAGAGACCCAGTACTTC. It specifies CASSQDKTSGGDQETQYF.

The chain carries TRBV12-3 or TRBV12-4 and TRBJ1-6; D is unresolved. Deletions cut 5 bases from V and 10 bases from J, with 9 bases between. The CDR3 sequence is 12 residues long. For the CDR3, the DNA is TGTGCCAGCAGTCTGTCTGGGTCACCCCTCCACTTT. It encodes CASSLSGSPLHF.

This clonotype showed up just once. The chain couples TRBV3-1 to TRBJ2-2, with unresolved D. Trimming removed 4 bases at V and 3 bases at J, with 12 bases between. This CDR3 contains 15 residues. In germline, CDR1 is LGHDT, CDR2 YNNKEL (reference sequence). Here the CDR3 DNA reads TGTGCCAGCAGCCCAACGGGTGGGTACACCGGGGAGCTGTTTTTT. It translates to CASSPTGGYTGELFF.

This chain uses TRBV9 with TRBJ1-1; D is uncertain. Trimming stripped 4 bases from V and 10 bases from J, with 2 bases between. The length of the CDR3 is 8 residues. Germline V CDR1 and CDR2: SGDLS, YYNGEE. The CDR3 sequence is CASSLAFF. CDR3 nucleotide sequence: TGTGCCAGCAGCTTAGCTTTCTTT.

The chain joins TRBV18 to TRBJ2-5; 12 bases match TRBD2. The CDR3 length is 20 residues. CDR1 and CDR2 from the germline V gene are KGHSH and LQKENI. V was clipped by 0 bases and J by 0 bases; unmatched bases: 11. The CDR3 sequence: CASSPPATSGGTWYQETQYF. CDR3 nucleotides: TGTGCCAGCTCACCACCGGCTACTAGCGGGGGGACCTGGTACCAAGAGACCCAGTACTTC.

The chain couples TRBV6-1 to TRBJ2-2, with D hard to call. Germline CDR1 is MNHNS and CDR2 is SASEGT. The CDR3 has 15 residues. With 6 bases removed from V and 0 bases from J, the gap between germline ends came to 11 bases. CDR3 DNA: TGTGCCAGCAGACCTATGTTCGCGAACACCGGGGAGCTGTTTTTT. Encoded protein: CASRPMFANTGELFF.

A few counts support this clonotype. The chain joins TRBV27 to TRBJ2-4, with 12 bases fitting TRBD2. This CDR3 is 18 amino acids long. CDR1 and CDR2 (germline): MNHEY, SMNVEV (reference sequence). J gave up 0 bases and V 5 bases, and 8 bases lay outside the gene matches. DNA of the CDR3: TGTGCCAGCAGTAAACTAGCGGGGGGCATAATAGCCAAAAACATTCAGTACTTC. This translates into CASSKLAGGIIAKNIQYF.

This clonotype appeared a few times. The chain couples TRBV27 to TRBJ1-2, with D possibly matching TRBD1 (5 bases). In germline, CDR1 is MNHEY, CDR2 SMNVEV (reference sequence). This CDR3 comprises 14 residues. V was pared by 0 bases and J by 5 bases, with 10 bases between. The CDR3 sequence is CASSLSGVSYGYTF. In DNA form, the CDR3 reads TGTGCCAGCAGTTTATCAGGGGTTTCTTATGGCTACACCTTC.

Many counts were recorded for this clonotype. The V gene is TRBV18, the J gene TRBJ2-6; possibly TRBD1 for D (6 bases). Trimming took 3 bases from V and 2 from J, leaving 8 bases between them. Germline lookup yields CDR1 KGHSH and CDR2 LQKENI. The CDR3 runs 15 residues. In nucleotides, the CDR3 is TGTGCCAGCTCACCTACAGGGACTGGGGCCAACGTCCTGACTTTC. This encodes CASSPTGTGANVLTF.

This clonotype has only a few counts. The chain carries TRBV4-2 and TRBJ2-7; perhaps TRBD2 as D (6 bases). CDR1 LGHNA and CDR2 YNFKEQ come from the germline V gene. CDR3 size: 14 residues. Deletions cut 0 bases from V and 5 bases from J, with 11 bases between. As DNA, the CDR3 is TGTGCCAGCAGCCAAGATTGGAGGGGAAACGAGCAGTACTTC. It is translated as CASSQDWRGNEQYF.

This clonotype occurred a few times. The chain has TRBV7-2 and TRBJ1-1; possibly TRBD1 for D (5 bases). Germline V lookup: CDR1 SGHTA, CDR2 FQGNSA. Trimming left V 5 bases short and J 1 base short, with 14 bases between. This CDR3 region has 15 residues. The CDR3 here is CASSVRGKGNTEAFF. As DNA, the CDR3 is TGTGCCAGCAGCGTCCGGGGCAAGGGGAACACTGAAGCTTTCTTT.

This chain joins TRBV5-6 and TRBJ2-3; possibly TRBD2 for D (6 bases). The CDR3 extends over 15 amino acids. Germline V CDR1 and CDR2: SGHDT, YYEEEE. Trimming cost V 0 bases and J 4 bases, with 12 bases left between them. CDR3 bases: TGTGCCAGCAGCTTGGACCAGGGAGGTTCAGATACGCAGTATTTT. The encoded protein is CASSLDQGGSDTQYF.

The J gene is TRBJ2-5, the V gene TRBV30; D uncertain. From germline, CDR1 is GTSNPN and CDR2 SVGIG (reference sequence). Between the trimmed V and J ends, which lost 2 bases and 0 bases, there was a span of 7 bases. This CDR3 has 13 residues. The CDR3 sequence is CAWSWSNQETQYF. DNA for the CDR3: TGTGCCTGGAGTTGGTCAAACCAAGAGACCCAGTACTTC. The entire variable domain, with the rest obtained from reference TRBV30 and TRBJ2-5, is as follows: SQTIHQWPATLVQPVGSPLSLECTVEGTSNPNLYWYRQAAGRGLQLLFYSVGIGQISSEVPQNLSASRPQDRQFILSSKKLLLSDSGFYLCAWSWSNQETQYFGPGTRLLVL.

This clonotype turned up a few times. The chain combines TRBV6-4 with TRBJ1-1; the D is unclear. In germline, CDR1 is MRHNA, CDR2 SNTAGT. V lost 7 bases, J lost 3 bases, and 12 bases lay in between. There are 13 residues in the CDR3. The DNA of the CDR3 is TGTGCCAGCAAGAGCCAGCCGGACACTGAAGCTTTCTTT. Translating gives CASKSQPDTEAFF.

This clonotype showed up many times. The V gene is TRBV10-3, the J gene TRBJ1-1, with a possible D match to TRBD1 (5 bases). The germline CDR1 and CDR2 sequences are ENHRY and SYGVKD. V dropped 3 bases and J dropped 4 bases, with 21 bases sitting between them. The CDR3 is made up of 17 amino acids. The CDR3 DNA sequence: TGTGCCATCAGTGATATTTCGTCCAGGGTACCGAGCACTGAAGCTTTCTTT. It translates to CAISDISSRVPSTEAFF.

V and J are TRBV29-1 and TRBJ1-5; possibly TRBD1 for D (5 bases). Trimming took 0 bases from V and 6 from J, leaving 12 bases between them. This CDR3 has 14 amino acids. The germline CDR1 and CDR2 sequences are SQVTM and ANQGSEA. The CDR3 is CSVEDNRGGQPQHF. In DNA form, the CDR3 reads TGCAGCGTTGAAGATAATAGGGGTGGTCAGCCCCAGCATTTT.

CDR3 region: CASSRRTGAREQYF. DNA of the CDR3: TGTGCCAGCAGCCGCCGGACAGGAGCGAGGGAGCAGTACTTC. The V gene is TRBV3-1, the J gene TRBJ2-7, with 7 bases aligning to TRBD1. The length of the CDR3 is 14 residues. Trimming cost V 4 bases and J 7 bases; bases outside gene matches: 10. Per germline, CDR1 LGHDT and CDR2 YNNKEL (reference sequence).

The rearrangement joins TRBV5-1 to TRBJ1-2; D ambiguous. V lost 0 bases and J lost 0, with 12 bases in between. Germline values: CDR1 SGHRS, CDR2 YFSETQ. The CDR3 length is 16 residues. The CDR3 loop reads CASSLGTDPTNYGYTF. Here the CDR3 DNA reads TGCGCCAGCAGCTTGGGTACAGACCCTACTAACTATGGCTACACCTTC.

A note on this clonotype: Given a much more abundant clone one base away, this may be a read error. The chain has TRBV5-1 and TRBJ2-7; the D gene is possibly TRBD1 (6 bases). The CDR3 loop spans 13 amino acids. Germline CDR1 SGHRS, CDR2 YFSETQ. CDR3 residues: CANSPGQNYEQYF. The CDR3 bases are TGCGCCAACAGCCCGGGACAAAATTACGAGCAGTACTTC.

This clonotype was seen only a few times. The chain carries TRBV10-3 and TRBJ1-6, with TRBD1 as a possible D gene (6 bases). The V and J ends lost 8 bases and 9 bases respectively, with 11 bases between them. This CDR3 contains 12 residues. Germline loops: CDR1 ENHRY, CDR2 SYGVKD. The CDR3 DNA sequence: TGTGCCATCCGGACAGAAAGTTCACCCCTCCACTTT. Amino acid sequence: CAIRTESSPLHF.